Below are 13 T cell receptor beta chains sequenced from a single sample in a study of metastatic and nonmetastatic thyroid tumors (dated by TCRdb to the early 2020s). Libraries came from PCR. The listed sequencing device is Illumina HiSeq 4000. TCRdb redid the processing of the public reads, applying fastp at Q25 and MiXCR, and retained in-frame beta chains. For this sample there are 20,000 or so clones; approximately 15% appear just once. Clones ranked in the top ten supply under 11% of the sample. No treatment had been received by any patient before thyroid surgery. Sequencing input: tumor tissue. Receptor source: a female donor with papillary thyroid cancer or a benign thyroid nodule (not recorded which). Some clones in this sample may be carry-over from other donors' samples.

This clone was counted many times. Other DNA sequences within the sample encode an identical CDR3. The chain links TRBV20-1 to TRBJ1-5; D is possibly TRBD1 (6 bases). Trimming pared 0 bases from V and 3 bases from J, leaving 15 bases between. Germline V gene data show CDR1 as DFQATT and CDR2 as SNEGSKA (reference sequence). The CDR3 extends over 16 amino acids. CDR3 coding DNA: TGCAGTGCTAGAGATTTTTCGGGGGGCATCAATCAGCCCCAGCATTTT. This sequence encodes CSARDFSGGINQPQHF.

In the case of this clone: The junction does not match germline at one end; this may be a read error. The chain is built from TRBV6-2 or TRBV6-3 and TRBJ2-7, with D possibly being TRBD1 or TRBD2 (6 bases each). CDR3 length equals 18 residues. CDR1 MNHEY and CDR2 SVGEGT come from the germline V gene. The CDR3 coding sequence is TGTGCCAGCAGACTACCCCTCGTCTGGGGGGCAGGAGTCTACGAGCATTACTTC. It is translated as CASRLPLVWGAGVYEHYF.

By sample share, this clone is medium-sized. CDR3 residues: CASKDRAEKLFF. CDR3 DNA: TGTGCCAGTAAAGACAGGGCCGAAAAACTGTTTTTT. The chain joins TRBV19 to TRBJ1-4; the match to TRBD1 covers 7 bases. Germline loops: CDR1 LNHDA, CDR2 SQIVND (reference sequence). Trimming at V came to 7 bases and at J to 8 bases, leaving 4 bases not matched to a gene. This CDR3 comprises 12 residues.

Of note for this clone: The junction does not match germline at one end; this may be a read error. This chain joins TRBV5-5 and TRBJ2-2; the D gene could be TRBD1 or TRBD2 (5 bases each). The CDR3 covers 14 residues. Germline V gene data show CDR1 as SGHKS and CDR2 as YYEKEE (reference sequence). CDR3 sequence reads: CASRRTPDTGDLFF. CDR3 DNA: TGTGCCAGCAGGCGGACCCCCGACACCGGGGACCTGTTTTTT.

This clone showed up many times. This CDR3 is CASSPLKTSGNTIYF. In nucleotides, the CDR3 is TGTGCCAGCAGCCCCCTTAAAACCTCTGGAAACACCATATATTTT. V and J are TRBV14 and TRBJ1-3; unclear D gene. CDR3 length: 15 residues. Germline-derived CDR1 and CDR2 are SGHDN and FVKESK. Trimming pared 4 bases from V and 0 bases from J, leaving 10 bases between.

This clone was found a few times. It may be a read error: a sequence one base away is much more abundant. This chain links TRBV5-8 with TRBJ2-3; tentatively, D is TRBD1 or TRBD2 (5 bases each). CDR1 is SGHTS and CDR2 is YDEGEE in the germline V gene. The V and J ends lost 4 bases and 3 bases respectively, with 12 bases between them. The CDR3 runs to 14 residues. The DNA of the CDR3 is TGTGCCAGCAGCCGAGGGGTTACAACAGATACGCAGTATTTT. This gives the protein CASSRGVTTDTQYF.

This clone was recorded many times. The V call is TRBV3-1, the J call TRBJ2-3; D is unresolved. The germline V and J ends were trimmed by 2 bases and 1 base, with 10 bases remaining between them. Germline CDR1 LGHDT, CDR2 YNNKEL (reference sequence). This CDR3 has 15 residues. The CDR3 DNA is TGTGCCAGCAGCCAAACCCCTAGTGGCACAGATACGCAGTATTTT. This gives the protein CASSQTPSGTDTQYF.

This clone was picked up many times. The J gene is TRBJ1-6, the V gene TRBV20-1, with 10 bases identical to TRBD1. J gave up 9 bases and V 2 bases, and 7 bases lay outside the gene matches. From germline, CDR1 is DFQATT and CDR2 SNEGSKA (reference sequence). The CDR3 has 15 residues. The CDR3 here is CSARWGTGEGSPLHF. DNA for the CDR3: TGCAGTGCTAGATGGGGGACAGGGGAAGGTTCACCCCTCCACTTT.

This clone was seen many times. The chain uses TRBV7-9 and TRBJ1-2; D ambiguous. Looked up from germline, CDR1 is SEHNR and CDR2 is FQNEAQ (reference sequence). The CDR3 sequence is 14 residues long. V gave up 5 bases and J gave up 4 bases, with 14 bases separating them. The CDR3 here is CASSPSPEPYGYTF. DNA for the CDR3: TGTGCCAGCAGCCCCTCCCCCGAGCCCTATGGCTACACCTTC. Based on the CDR3 plus reference TRBV7-9 and TRBJ1-2, the full variable domain is DTGVSQNPRHKITKRGQNVTFRCDPISEHNRLYWYRQTLGQGPEFLTYFQNEAQLEKSRLLSDRFSAERPKGSFSTLEIQRTEQGDSAMYLCASSPSPEPYGYTFGSGTRLTVV.

Relative to its sample, this clone is medium-sized. The chain is built from TRBV27 and TRBJ1-4, with a tentative D call TRBD1 (5 bases). V lost 3 bases and J lost 8, with 16 bases in between. The CDR3 runs 15 residues. Germline values: CDR1 MNHEY, CDR2 SMNVEV (reference sequence). CDR3 loop: CASSLVAQGWEKLFF. DNA of the CDR3: TGTGCCAGCAGTTTGGTGGCGCAGGGCTGGGAAAAACTGTTTTTT.

Many counts were recorded for this clone. The V call is TRBV11-2, the J call TRBJ2-3; TRBD2 aligns across 12 bases. Germline V gives CDR1 SGHAT, CDR2 FQNNGV. Trimming removed 0 bases from V and 8 bases from J; junction bases left unmatched: 6. The CDR3 runs 16 residues. The CDR3: CASSLESSGRAGTQYF. The CDR3 coding sequence is TGTGCCAGCAGCTTAGAGTCTAGCGGGAGGGCCGGTACGCAGTATTTT.

This clone was recorded many times. Other DNA sequences in this sample translate to the same CDR3. The chain combines TRBV18 with TRBJ1-1; 8 positions agree with TRBD1. Germline CDR1 KGHSH, CDR2 LQKENI. This CDR3 comprises 19 residues. J gave up 2 bases and V 3 bases, and 17 bases lay outside the gene matches. The CDR3 bases are TGTGCCAGCTCACCTCGGATCTCGGACAGGGAACTTTTTAACACTGAAGCTTTCTTT. It encodes CASSPRISDRELFNTEAFF.

About this clone: A much more abundant neighbour one base away suggests this may be a read error. This sequence joins TRBV5-4 and TRBJ2-1; 11 nucleotides agree with TRBD2. The CDR3 has 17 residues. The germline CDR1 and CDR2 sequences are SGHNT and YYREEE (reference sequence). With 3 bases clipped from V and 4 bases from J, the junction kept 9 bases outside the gene matches. CDR3 bases: TGTGCCAGCAGCTCCTCTAGCGGGGGGAATCGTTACAATGAGCAGTTCTTC. It encodes CASSSSSGGNRYNEQFF.